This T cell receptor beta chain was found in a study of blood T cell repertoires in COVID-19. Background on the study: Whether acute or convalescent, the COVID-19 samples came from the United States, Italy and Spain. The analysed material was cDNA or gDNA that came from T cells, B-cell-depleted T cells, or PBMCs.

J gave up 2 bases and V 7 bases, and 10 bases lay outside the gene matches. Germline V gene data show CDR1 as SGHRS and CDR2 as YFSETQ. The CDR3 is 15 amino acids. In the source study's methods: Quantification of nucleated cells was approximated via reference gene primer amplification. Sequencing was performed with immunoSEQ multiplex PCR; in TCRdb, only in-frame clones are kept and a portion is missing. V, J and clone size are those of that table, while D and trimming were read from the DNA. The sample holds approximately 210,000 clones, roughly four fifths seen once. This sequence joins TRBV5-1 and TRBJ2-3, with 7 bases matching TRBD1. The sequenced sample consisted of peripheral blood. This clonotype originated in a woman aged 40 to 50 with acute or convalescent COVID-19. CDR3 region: CASLTGSPHTDTQYF. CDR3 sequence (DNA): TGCGCCAGCTTGACAGGGTCCCCCCACACAGATACGCAGTATTTT.